The clone carrying this T cell receptor beta chain was counted only a few times. This entry comes from a study of response to subunit inactivated influenza vaccine. TCRdb processed the RT-PCR reads anew with MiXCR; each CDR3 protein has one entry. The data show about 170,000 distinct CDR3 sequences, less than 15% seen once. From germline, CDR1 is SGHVS and CDR2 FQNEAQ. V lost 1 base to trimming and J lost 0 bases; unmatched junction nucleotides: 12. This CDR3 is 19 amino acids long. This sample also belongs to another study, concerning T cells expressing NK-cell markers. That study reports: As the method of synthesis, 5'RACE template switching with UMIs yielded TCR beta cDNA.

This sample comprised CD8+ T cells sorted from PBMCs, obtained 11 to 12 days after vaccination. The clonotype originates from a man between 50 and 59 years old who received an inactivated influenza vaccine. This chain joins TRBV7-8 and TRBJ2-3; 8 nucleotides agree with TRBD1. Here the CDR3 reads CASSLEPRGRIFSTDTQYF. CDR3 sequence (DNA): TGTGCCAGCAGCTTAGAGCCCAGGGGGCGAATTTTTAGCACAGATACGCAGTATTTT.